The rows below give T cell receptor beta chains drawn from one sample of a study of T cell responses to AZD1222 COVID-19 vaccine. TCRdb keeps only in-frame clones here, not all; method: immunoSEQ multiplex PCR. The sample comprises 150,000 to 190,000 clones, around 85% of which are singletons, and 6.9% rests with the top ten. The sample here was peripheral blood, taken after recovery from COVID-19. The source of these receptors is an adult who had recovered from COVID-19. Each CDR3 is given with its conserved first and last residue. D genes are given only for firm matches. The size entry is marked missing in some rows and otherwise reads once, few, many or a size class.

cdr3_aa: CSVGGTGGTEAFF; cdr3_nt: TGCAGCGTTGGAGGGACAGGGGGGACTGAAGCTTTCTTT; v_call: TRBV29-1; clone_size: -; j_call: TRBJ1-1; d_call: TRBD1; cdr3_length: 13
cdr3_aa: CASSLGPAGNTIYF; cdr3_nt: TGTGCCAGCAGCTTGGGGCCGGCTGGAAACACCATATATTTT; v_call: TRBV5-6; clone_size: once; j_call: TRBJ1-3; d_call: -; cdr3_length: 14
cdr3_aa: CSVARPTSGRMNTQYF; cdr3_nt: TGCAGCGTTGCGCGTCCTACTAGCGGGAGGATGAATACGCAGTATTTT; v_call: TRBV29-1; clone_size: -; j_call: TRBJ2-3; d_call: TRBD2; cdr3_length: 16
cdr3_aa: CASSISSSTDTQYF; cdr3_nt: TGTGCCAGTAGTATCTCGTCAAGCACAGATACGCAGTATTTT; v_call: TRBV19; clone_size: -; j_call: TRBJ2-3; d_call: -; cdr3_length: 14
cdr3_aa: CASSLWTGGAYEQYF; cdr3_nt: TGTGCCAGCAGTTTATGGACAGGGGGCGCCTACGAGCAGTACTTC; v_call: TRBV28; clone_size: -; j_call: TRBJ2-7; d_call: TRBD1; cdr3_length: 15
cdr3_aa: CASSYGDRDHGYTF; cdr3_nt: TGTGCCAGCAGTTACGGGGACAGGGACCATGGCTACACCTTC; v_call: TRBV6-5; clone_size: -; j_call: TRBJ1-2; d_call: TRBD1; cdr3_length: 14
cdr3_aa: CARTLLDGSHEQYF; cdr3_nt: TGTGCCAGAACTCTCCTAGACGGGTCACACGAGCAGTACTTC; v_call: TRBV2; clone_size: -; j_call: TRBJ2-7; d_call: -; cdr3_length: 14
cdr3_aa: CASRDHRAGTGELFF; cdr3_nt: TGTGCCAGCCGGGACCACCGTGCCGGCACCGGGGAGCTGTTTTTT; v_call: TRBV6-4; clone_size: -; j_call: TRBJ2-2; d_call: -; cdr3_length: 15
cdr3_aa: CASSFEYQGYTF; cdr3_nt: TGTGCCAGCAGTTTCGAGTATCAGGGCTACACCTTC; v_call: TRBV12-3/TRBV12-4; clone_size: -; j_call: TRBJ1-2; d_call: -; cdr3_length: 12
cdr3_aa: CASSPPPAGNTIYF; cdr3_nt: TGTGCCAGCAGTCCCCCCCCGGCCGGAAACACCATATATTTT; v_call: TRBV6-5; clone_size: few; j_call: TRBJ1-3; d_call: -; cdr3_length: 14
cdr3_aa: CASSVETFLTSTDTQYF; cdr3_nt: TGTGCCAGCAGCGTAGAAACGTTTTTGACAAGCACAGATACGCAGTATTTT; v_call: TRBV9; clone_size: -; j_call: TRBJ2-3; d_call: -; cdr3_length: 17
cdr3_aa: CASSLEDTQYF; cdr3_nt: TGCGCCAGCAGCTTGGAAGATACGCAGTATTTT; v_call: TRBV5-1; clone_size: -; j_call: TRBJ2-3; d_call: -; cdr3_length: 11
cdr3_aa: CASSWSMYQETQYF; cdr3_nt: TGTGCCAGCAGCTGGAGCATGTACCAAGAGACCCAGTACTTC; v_call: TRBV5-4; clone_size: -; j_call: TRBJ2-5; d_call: -; cdr3_length: 14
cdr3_aa: CASRVRGGWGRGYTF; cdr3_nt: TGTGCCAGCAGGGTCCGAGGTGGGTGGGGTCGTGGCTACACCTTC; v_call: TRBV27; clone_size: -; j_call: TRBJ1-2; d_call: -; cdr3_length: 15
cdr3_aa: CASSMEGIGQFF; cdr3_nt: TGTGCCAGTAGTATGGAAGGTATCGGGCAGTTCTTC; v_call: TRBV19; clone_size: -; j_call: TRBJ2-1; d_call: -; cdr3_length: 12
cdr3_aa: CASSLTGWGNTIYF; cdr3_nt: TGTGCCAGCAGTTTGACAGGGTGGGGAAACACCATATATTTT; v_call: TRBV27; clone_size: -; j_call: TRBJ1-3; d_call: TRBD1; cdr3_length: 14
cdr3_aa: CASSPERGAFNEQFF; cdr3_nt: TGTGCCAGCAGCCCTGAGCGGGGGGCCTTCAATGAGCAGTTCTTC; v_call: TRBV7-2; clone_size: -; j_call: TRBJ2-1; d_call: TRBD2; cdr3_length: 15
cdr3_aa: CASSQPGRNEKLFF; cdr3_nt: TGCGCCAGCAGTCAACCTGGCCGTAATGAAAAACTGTTTTTT; v_call: TRBV5-1; clone_size: -; j_call: TRBJ1-4; d_call: -; cdr3_length: 14
cdr3_aa: CASSLRPSGGAVGETQYF; cdr3_nt: TGTGCCAGCAGCTTAAGGCCTAGCGGGGGGGCCGTTGGGGAGACCCAGTACTTC; v_call: TRBV7-6; clone_size: once; j_call: TRBJ2-5; d_call: TRBD2; cdr3_length: 18
cdr3_aa: CASSQGTSGEDTQYF; cdr3_nt: TGTGCCAGCAGCCAAGGGACTAGCGGGGAGGATACGCAGTATTTT; v_call: TRBV7-9; clone_size: -; j_call: TRBJ2-3; d_call: TRBD2; cdr3_length: 15
cdr3_aa: CASSSSGTQGETFF; cdr3_nt: TGTGCCAGCAGTTCCTCCGGGACCCAGGGCGAGACTTTCTTT; v_call: TRBV6-4; clone_size: -; j_call: TRBJ1-1; d_call: -; cdr3_length: 14
cdr3_aa: CSGLQGTNVLTF; cdr3_nt: TGCAGCGGGCTACAGGGAACCAACGTCCTGACTTTC; v_call: TRBV29-1; clone_size: -; j_call: TRBJ2-6; d_call: -; cdr3_length: 12
cdr3_aa: CASSLRDGTDTQYF; cdr3_nt: TGTGCCAGCAGTTTACGGGACGGCACAGATACGCAGTATTTT; v_call: TRBV27; clone_size: -; j_call: TRBJ2-3; d_call: -; cdr3_length: 14
cdr3_aa: CAIYRGGGNTEAFF; cdr3_nt: TGTGCCATCTACCGAGGAGGGGGGAACACTGAAGCTTTCTTT; v_call: TRBV13; clone_size: -; j_call: TRBJ1-1; d_call: -; cdr3_length: 14
cdr3_aa: CASSLVGGIGYGYTF; cdr3_nt: TGTGCCAGCAGCTTGGTGGGGGGTATCGGCTATGGCTACACCTTC; v_call: TRBV5-6; clone_size: -; j_call: TRBJ1-2; d_call: -; cdr3_length: 15
cdr3_aa: CASSLGGDRINSPLHF; cdr3_nt: TGTGCCAGCAGCTTAGGGGGGGACAGAATCAATTCACCCCTCCACTTT; v_call: TRBV7-9; clone_size: -; j_call: TRBJ1-6; d_call: TRBD1; cdr3_length: 16
cdr3_aa: CASSLGRIGAFF; cdr3_nt: TGTGCCAGCAGCTTAGGTAGGATCGGAGCTTTCTTT; v_call: TRBV7-9; clone_size: -; j_call: TRBJ1-1; d_call: -; cdr3_length: 12
cdr3_aa: CASRFGTNYGYTF; cdr3_nt: TGTGCAAGTCGCTTCGGGACAAACTATGGCTACACCTTC; v_call: TRBV12-2; clone_size: -; j_call: TRBJ1-2; d_call: -; cdr3_length: 13
cdr3_aa: CASRLDNEQFF; cdr3_nt: TGTGCCAGCAGGTTAGACAATGAGCAGTTCTTC; v_call: TRBV12-3/TRBV12-4; clone_size: -; j_call: TRBJ2-1; d_call: -; cdr3_length: 11
cdr3_aa: CASRPGPREGSKQYF; cdr3_nt: TGTGCCAGCAGGCCGGGACCGAGGGAGGGGTCGAAGCAGTACTTC; v_call: TRBV28; clone_size: -; j_call: TRBJ2-7; d_call: TRBD2; cdr3_length: 15
cdr3_aa: CASSHQGAAKNIQYF; cdr3_nt: TGTGCCAGCTCGCACCAGGGGGCTGCCAAAAACATTCAGTACTTC; v_call: TRBV18; clone_size: -; j_call: TRBJ2-4; d_call: TRBD1; cdr3_length: 15
cdr3_aa: CASRLGAAASTEAFF; cdr3_nt: TGTGCCAGCAGACTAGGGGCTGCGGCAAGCACTGAAGCTTTCTTT; v_call: TRBV27; clone_size: few; j_call: TRBJ1-1; d_call: -; cdr3_length: 15
cdr3_aa: CASSLQSTYGYTF; cdr3_nt: TGTGCCAGCAGCTTACAAAGCACCTATGGCTACACCTTC; v_call: TRBV7-2; clone_size: -; j_call: TRBJ1-2; d_call: -; cdr3_length: 13
cdr3_aa: CASSPPGTTTDTQYF; cdr3_nt: TGTGCCAGCAGCCCCCCGGGGACAACCACAGATACGCAGTATTTT; v_call: TRBV7-9; clone_size: -; j_call: TRBJ2-3; d_call: -; cdr3_length: 15
cdr3_aa: CAISAGRGQGETQYF; cdr3_nt: TGTGCCATCAGTGCGGGTCGGGGACAGGGGGAGACCCAGTACTTC; v_call: TRBV10-3; clone_size: -; j_call: TRBJ2-5; d_call: TRBD1; cdr3_length: 15
cdr3_aa: CASSSDGQTYNEQFF; cdr3_nt: TGTGCCAGCAGCTCGGACGGGCAGACCTACAATGAGCAGTTCTTC; v_call: TRBV14; clone_size: few; j_call: TRBJ2-1; d_call: -; cdr3_length: 15
cdr3_aa: CASSVTGGEQYF; cdr3_nt: TGTGCCAGCAGCGTAACGGGAGGCGAGCAGTACTTC; v_call: TRBV9; clone_size: once; j_call: TRBJ2-7; d_call: TRBD2; cdr3_length: 12
cdr3_aa: CASSVTGSEAFF; cdr3_nt: TGTGCCAGCAGCGTGACAGGGAGTGAAGCTTTCTTT; v_call: TRBV5-6; clone_size: -; j_call: TRBJ1-1; d_call: TRBD1; cdr3_length: 12
cdr3_aa: CASSSQSTGTDTQYF; cdr3_nt: TGCGCCAGCAGCTCTCAATCCACAGGGACAGATACGCAGTATTTT; v_call: TRBV5-1; clone_size: -; j_call: TRBJ2-3; d_call: -; cdr3_length: 15
cdr3_aa: CASNRQGTDTQYF; cdr3_nt: TGTGCCAGCAATCGACAGGGCACAGATACGCAGTATTTT; v_call: TRBV27; clone_size: -; j_call: TRBJ2-3; d_call: -; cdr3_length: 13
cdr3_aa: CASSFRGGTEAFF; cdr3_nt: TGCGCCAGCAGCTTCAGGGGGGGGACTGAAGCTTTCTTT; v_call: TRBV5-1; clone_size: -; j_call: TRBJ1-1; d_call: TRBD1; cdr3_length: 13
cdr3_aa: CAIRTGLMGKTSYEQYF; cdr3_nt: TGTGCCATCAGGACCGGACTAATGGGGAAAACCTCCTACGAGCAGTACTTC; v_call: TRBV10-3; clone_size: -; j_call: TRBJ2-7; d_call: -; cdr3_length: 17
cdr3_aa: CASSDAGRTYGYTF; cdr3_nt: TGTGCCAGCAGTGACGCCGGGAGGACCTATGGCTACACCTTC; v_call: TRBV6-1; clone_size: few; j_call: TRBJ1-2; d_call: -; cdr3_length: 14
cdr3_aa: CASSQSLAGGPEQYF; cdr3_nt: TGTGCCAGCAGCCAAAGTCTAGCGGGAGGGCCTGAGCAGTACTTC; v_call: TRBV3-1/TRBV3-2; clone_size: -; j_call: TRBJ2-7; d_call: TRBD2; cdr3_length: 15
cdr3_aa: CASRPMGQVDYGYTF; cdr3_nt: TGTGCTTCCAGACCGATGGGGCAGGTGGACTATGGCTACACCTTC; v_call: TRBV19; clone_size: -; j_call: TRBJ1-2; d_call: -; cdr3_length: 15